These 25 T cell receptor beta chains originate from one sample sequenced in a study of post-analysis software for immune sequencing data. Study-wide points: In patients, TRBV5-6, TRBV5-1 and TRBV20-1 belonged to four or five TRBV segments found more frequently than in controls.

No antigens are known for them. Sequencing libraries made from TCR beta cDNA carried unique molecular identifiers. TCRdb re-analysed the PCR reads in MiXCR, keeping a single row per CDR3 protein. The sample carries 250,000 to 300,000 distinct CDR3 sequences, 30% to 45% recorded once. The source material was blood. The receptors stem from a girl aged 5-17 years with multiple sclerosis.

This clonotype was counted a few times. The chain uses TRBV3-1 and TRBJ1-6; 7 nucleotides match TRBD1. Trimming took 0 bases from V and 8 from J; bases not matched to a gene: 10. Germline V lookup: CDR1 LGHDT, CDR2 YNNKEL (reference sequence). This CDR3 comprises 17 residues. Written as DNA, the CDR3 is TGTGCCAGCAGCCAAGAGAGGCCCCAGGGGGGAGATTCACCCCTCCACTTT. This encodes CASSQERPQGGDSPLHF.

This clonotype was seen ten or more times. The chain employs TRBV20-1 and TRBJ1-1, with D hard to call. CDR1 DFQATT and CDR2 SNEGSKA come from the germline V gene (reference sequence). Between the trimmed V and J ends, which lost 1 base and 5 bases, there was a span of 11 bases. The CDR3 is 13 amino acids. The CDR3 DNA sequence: TGCAGTGCTAGAGGCTTAGGAAGGACTGAAGCTTTCTTT. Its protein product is CSARGLGRTEAFF.

CDR3 DNA sequence: TGTGCCAGCAGTAAACGCAAAGGGCGGGGAGAGACCCAGTACTTC. Protein: CASSKRKGRGETQYF. The V gene is TRBV25-1, the J gene TRBJ2-5; D possibly corresponds to TRBD2 (6 bases). The CDR3 extends over 15 amino acids. V lost 5 bases and J lost 4, with 17 bases in between. CDR1 is MGHDK and CDR2 is SYGVNS in the germline V gene.

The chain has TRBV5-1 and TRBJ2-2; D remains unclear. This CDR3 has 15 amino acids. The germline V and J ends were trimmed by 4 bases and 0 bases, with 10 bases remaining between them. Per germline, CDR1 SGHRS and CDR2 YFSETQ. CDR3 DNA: TGCGCCAGCAGCGTGCAAAGGCCGAACACCGGGGAGCTGTTTTTT. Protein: CASSVQRPNTGELFF.

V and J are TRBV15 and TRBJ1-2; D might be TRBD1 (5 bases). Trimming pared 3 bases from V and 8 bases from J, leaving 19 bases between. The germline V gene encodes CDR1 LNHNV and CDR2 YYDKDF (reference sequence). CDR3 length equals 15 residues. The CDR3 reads CATSSSRGINFGYTF. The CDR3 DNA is TGTGCCACCAGCAGCAGTCGGGGGATCAACTTCGGCTACACCTTC.

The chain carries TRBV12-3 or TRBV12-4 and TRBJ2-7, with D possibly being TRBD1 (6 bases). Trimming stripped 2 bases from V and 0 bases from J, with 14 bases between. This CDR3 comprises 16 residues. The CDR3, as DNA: TGTGCCAGCAGTTTAAACCAGGGGATGCCCTCCTACGAGCAGTACTTC. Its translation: CASSLNQGMPSYEQYF.

As DNA, the CDR3 is TGCAGTGCTACTCGCCCGGGTTCCTATGGCTACACCTTC. It encodes CSATRPGSYGYTF. The rearrangement links TRBV20-1 to TRBJ1-2, with unresolved D. V lost 4 bases and J lost 4, with 13 bases in between. CDR1 is DFQATT and CDR2 is SNEGSKA in the germline V gene (reference sequence). This CDR3 contains 13 residues.

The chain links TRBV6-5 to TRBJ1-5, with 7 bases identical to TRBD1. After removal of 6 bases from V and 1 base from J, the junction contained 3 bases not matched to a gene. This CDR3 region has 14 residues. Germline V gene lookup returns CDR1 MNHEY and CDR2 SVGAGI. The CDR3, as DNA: TGTGCCAGCAGGAAGACAGGGAGCAATCAGCCCCAGCATTTT. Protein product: CASRKTGSNQPQHF.

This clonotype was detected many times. The DNA of the CDR3 is TGTGCCAGCAGCCAAGACGGAATTGGGACTAGCGGCAACAATGAGCAGTTCTTC. Its protein product is CASSQDGIGTSGNNEQFF. The gene calls are TRBV3-1 and TRBJ2-1, with TRBD2 matching over 11 bases. Per germline, CDR1 LGHDT and CDR2 YNNKEL (reference sequence). V was clipped by 0 bases and J by 5 bases; unmatched bases: 9. The CDR3 sequence is 18 residues long.

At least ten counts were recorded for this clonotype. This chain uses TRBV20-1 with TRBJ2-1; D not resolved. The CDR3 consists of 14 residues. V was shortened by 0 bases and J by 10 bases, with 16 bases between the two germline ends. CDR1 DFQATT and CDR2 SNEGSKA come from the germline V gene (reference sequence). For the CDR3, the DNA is TGCAGTGCTAGAGACGCCAGGTGGGCGGAGGAGCAGTTCTTC. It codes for CSARDARWAEEQFF.

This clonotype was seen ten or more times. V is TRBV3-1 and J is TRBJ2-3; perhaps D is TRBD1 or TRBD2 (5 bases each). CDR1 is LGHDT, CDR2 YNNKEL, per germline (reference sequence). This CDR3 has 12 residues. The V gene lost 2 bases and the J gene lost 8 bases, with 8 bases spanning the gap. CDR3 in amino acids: CASSQWGSTQYF. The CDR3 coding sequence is TGTGCCAGCAGCCAATGGGGGAGTACGCAGTATTTT.

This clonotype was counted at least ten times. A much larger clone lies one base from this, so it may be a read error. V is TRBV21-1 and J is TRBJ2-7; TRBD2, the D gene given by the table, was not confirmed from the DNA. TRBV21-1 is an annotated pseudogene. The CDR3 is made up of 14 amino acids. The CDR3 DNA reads TGTGCCAGCAGGACCGGGACTAGCATCTATGAGCAGTACTTC. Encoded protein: CASRTGTSIYEQYF.

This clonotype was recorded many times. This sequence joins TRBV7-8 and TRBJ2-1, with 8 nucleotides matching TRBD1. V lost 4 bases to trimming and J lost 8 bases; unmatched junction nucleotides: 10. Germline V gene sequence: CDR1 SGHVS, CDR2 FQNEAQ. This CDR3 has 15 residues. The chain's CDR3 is CASSSRQGTGHEQFF. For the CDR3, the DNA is TGTGCCAGCAGCTCCAGACAGGGGACCGGCCATGAGCAGTTCTTC.

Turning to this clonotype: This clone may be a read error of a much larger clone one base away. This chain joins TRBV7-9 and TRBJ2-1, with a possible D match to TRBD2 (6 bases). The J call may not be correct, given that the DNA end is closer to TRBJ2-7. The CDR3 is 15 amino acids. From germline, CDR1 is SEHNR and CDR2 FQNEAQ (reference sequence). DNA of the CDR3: TGTGCCAGCAGCTTAGCACGGGAGCGGCACAATGAGCAGTACTTC. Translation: CASSLARERHNEQYF.

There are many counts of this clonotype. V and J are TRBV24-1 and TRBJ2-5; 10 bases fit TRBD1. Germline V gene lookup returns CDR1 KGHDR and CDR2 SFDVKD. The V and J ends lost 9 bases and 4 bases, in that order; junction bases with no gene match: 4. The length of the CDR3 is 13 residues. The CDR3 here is CATGQGGRETQYF. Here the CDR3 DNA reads TGTGCCACCGGACAGGGGGGAAGAGAGACCCAGTACTTC.

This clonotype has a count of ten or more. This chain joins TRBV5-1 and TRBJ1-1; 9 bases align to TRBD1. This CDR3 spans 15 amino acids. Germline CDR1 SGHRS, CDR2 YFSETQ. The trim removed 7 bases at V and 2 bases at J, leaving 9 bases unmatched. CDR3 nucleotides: TGCGCCAGCTCCTGGACAGGGGAGTTAAACACTGAAGCTTTCTTT. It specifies CASSWTGELNTEAFF.

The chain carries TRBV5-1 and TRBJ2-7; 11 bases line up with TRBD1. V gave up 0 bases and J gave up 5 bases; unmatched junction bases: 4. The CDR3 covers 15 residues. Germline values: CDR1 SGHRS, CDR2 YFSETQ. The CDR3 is CASSLERTGGDEQYF. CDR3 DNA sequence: TGCGCCAGCAGCTTGGAACGGACAGGGGGCGACGAGCAGTACTTC. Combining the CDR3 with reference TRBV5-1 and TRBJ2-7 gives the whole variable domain KAGVTQTPRYLIKTRGQQVTLSCSPISGHRSVSWYQQTPGQGLQFLFEYFSETQRNKGNFPGRFSGRQFSNSRSEMNVSTLELGDSALYLCASSLERTGGDEQYFGPGTRLTVT.

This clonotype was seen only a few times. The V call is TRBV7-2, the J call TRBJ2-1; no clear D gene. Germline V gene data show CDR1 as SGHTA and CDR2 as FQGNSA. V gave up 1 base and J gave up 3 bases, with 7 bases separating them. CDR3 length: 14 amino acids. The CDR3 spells CASSLESGYNEQFF. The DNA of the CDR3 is TGTGCCAGCAGCTTAGAATCGGGCTACAATGAGCAGTTCTTC.

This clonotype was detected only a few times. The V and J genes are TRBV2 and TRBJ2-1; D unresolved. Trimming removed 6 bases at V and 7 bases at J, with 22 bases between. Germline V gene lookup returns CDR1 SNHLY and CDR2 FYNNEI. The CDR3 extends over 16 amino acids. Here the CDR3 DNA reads TGTGCCAGCAGAGACCGGGCGGCACAAGGGAATAATGAGCAGTTCTTC. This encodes CASRDRAAQGNNEQFF.

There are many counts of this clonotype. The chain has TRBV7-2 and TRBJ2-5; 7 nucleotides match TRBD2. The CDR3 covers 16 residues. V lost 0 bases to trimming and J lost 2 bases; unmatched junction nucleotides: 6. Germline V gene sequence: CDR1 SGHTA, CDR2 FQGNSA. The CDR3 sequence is CASSLALRGRQETQYF. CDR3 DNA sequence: TGTGCCAGCAGCTTAGCTCTGCGGGGGAGGCAAGAGACCCAGTACTTC.

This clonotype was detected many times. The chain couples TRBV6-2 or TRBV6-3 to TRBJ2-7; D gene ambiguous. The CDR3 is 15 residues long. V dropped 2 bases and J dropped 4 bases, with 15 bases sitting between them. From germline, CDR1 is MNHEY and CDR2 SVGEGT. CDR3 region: CASSYAKCRSYEQYF. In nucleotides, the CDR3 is TGTGCCAGCAGTTACGCGAAGTGTCGTTCTTACGAGCAGTACTTC.

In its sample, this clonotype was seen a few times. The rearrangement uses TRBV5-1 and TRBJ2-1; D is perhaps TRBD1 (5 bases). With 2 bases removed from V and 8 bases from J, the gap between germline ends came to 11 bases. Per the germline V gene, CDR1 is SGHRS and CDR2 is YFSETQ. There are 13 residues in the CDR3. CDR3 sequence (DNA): TGCGCCAGCAGCTTTAGCACAGGCGATGAGCAGTTCTTC. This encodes CASSFSTGDEQFF.

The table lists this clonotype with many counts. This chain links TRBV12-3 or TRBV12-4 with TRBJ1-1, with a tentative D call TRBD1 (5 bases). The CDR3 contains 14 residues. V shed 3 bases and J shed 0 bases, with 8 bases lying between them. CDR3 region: CASSLDNLNTEAFF. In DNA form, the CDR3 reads TGTGCCAGCAGTTTGGACAACTTGAACACTGAAGCTTTCTTT.

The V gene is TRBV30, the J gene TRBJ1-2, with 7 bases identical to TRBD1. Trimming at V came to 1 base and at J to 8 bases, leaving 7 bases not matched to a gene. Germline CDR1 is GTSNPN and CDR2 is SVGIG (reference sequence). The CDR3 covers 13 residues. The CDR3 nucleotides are TGTGCCTGGAGTGCAACAGGGGCGGCGGGCTACACCTTC. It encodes CAWSATGAAGYTF.

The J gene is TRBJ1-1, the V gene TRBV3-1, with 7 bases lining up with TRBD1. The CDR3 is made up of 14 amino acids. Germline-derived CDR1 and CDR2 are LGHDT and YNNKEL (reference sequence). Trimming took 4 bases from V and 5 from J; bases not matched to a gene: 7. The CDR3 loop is CASSRRDSSTEAFF. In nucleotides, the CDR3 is TGTGCCAGCAGCCGGCGGGACAGTTCAACTGAAGCTTTCTTT.